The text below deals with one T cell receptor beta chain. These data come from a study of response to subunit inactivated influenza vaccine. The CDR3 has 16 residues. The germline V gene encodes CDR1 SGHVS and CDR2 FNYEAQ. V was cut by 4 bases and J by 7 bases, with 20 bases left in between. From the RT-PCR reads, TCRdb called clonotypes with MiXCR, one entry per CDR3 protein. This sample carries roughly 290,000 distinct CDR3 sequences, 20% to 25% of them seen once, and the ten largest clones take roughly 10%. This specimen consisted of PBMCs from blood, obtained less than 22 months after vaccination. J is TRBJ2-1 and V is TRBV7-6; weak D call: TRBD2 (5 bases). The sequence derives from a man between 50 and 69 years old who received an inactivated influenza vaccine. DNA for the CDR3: TGTGCCAGCAGCTCGAACGACTACGTGGTGCGGAATGAGCAGTTCTTC. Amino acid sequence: CASSSNDYVVRNEQFF.